This TCR beta chain stems from a study of tumor-infiltrating lymphocytes in primary liver carcinoma. For the study at large: The cohort included men and women aged 30 to 69 years.

Turning to this clonotype: Its antigen is unidentified. Sequence at one end of the junction differs from germline and may be a read error.

Germline DNA was extracted too, while blood RNA derived from unsorted whole blood. Findings of the study overall: Compared with tumor region pairs, tumor-adjacent and tumor-blood pairs overlapped less.

CDR1 SGHAT and CDR2 FQDESV come from the germline V gene (reference sequence). This CDR3 has 15 amino acids. From approximately 490 ng total RNA, TCR beta cDNA was generated with a primer in the constant region. It was through three nested multiplex PCR rounds of slightly modified ARM-PCR that TCR beta libraries arose. Amplification in the first two PCR rounds was performed using TRBV1-TRBV30 forward primers and a C-beta reverse primer for approximately 10 cycles each. MiXCR, run by TCRdb on the multiplex PCR reads, gives a single entry per CDR3 protein. This table has 150,000 to 200,000 distinct CDR3 sequences, approximately 60% appearing once.

The chain combines TRBV11-1 with TRBJ1-1; D uncertain. The sample consisted of peripheral blood. This clonotype originated in a man in his forties with primary liver carcinoma and hepatitis B virus infection. DNA for the CDR3: TGTGCCAACAGCTTAGCGGTCACGCCTAACACTGAAGCTTTCTTT. It is translated as CANSLAVTPNTEAFF.